A single sample gave rise to the 5 T cell receptor beta chains below, sequenced in a study of T cell changes during pregnancy in multiple sclerosis. Data came from immunoSEQ multiplex PCR; TCRdb stores just in-frame clones and leaves some out. In the table there are roughly 69,000 clones, roughly nine tenths of which are singletons. This sample comprised CD4+ T cells from peripheral blood mononuclear cells, obtained in the third trimester of pregnancy. Source of these receptors: a female donor in good health, enrolled as a control in a pregnancy study.

The chain employs TRBV7-2 and TRBJ1-5; D is unclear. Trimming removed 5 bases from V and 1 base from J, with 9 bases in between. The CDR3 has 14 residues. The germline CDR1 and CDR2 sequences are SGHTA and FQGNSA. The CDR3 region is CASSRPGSNQPQHF. CDR3 bases: TGTGCCAGCAGCCGACCGGGAAGCAATCAGCCCCAGCATTTT.

The chain links TRBV6-6 to TRBJ2-7, with TRBD1 as a possible D gene (7 bases). This CDR3 is built from 15 residues. Between the trimmed V and J ends, which lost 6 bases and 2 bases, there was a span of 17 bases. Germline CDR1 is MNHNY and CDR2 is SVGAGI (reference sequence). As DNA, the CDR3 is TGTGCCAGCAGAAGCGCACAGGGGACTCCCTACGAGCAGTACTTC. Translation gives CASRSAQGTPYEQYF.

The chain is built from TRBV4-2 and TRBJ2-2, with D maybe TRBD1 (5 bases). The CDR3 is 15 amino acids. Trimming took off 4 bases at V and 0 bases at J, with 9 bases between the two ends. Per the germline V gene, CDR1 is LGHNA and CDR2 is YNFKEQ. CDR3 in amino acids: CASSRGATNTGELFF. DNA of the CDR3: TGTGCCAGCAGCCGTGGGGCAACGAACACCGGGGAGCTGTTTTTT.

V is TRBV18 and J is TRBJ1-1; D perhaps matches TRBD1 (5 bases). This CDR3 spans 14 amino acids. Between the trimmed V and J ends, which lost 3 bases and 1 base, there was a span of 9 bases. Germline assignment: CDR1 KGHSH and CDR2 LQKENI. The CDR3 loop is CASSPAGQNTEAFF. The CDR3, as DNA: TGTGCCAGCTCACCGGCGGGGCAGAACACTGAAGCTTTCTTT.

The V call is TRBV7-2, the J call TRBJ1-2; 7 bases are shared with TRBD1. CDR1 is SGHTA and CDR2 is FQGNSA in the germline V gene. V lost 5 bases, J lost 5 bases, and 8 bases stayed unmatched. The CDR3 loop spans 14 amino acids. The DNA of the CDR3 is TGTGCCAGCAGCCCTTGGACAGGAGAATATGGCTACACCTTC. This gives the protein CASSPWTGEYGYTF.